This T cell receptor (beta chain) comes out of a study of blood T cells in healthy people across ages. The wider study: Capturing about one barcoded beta molecule per two T cells was achieved by template switching. General observations from the study: Age brought a roughly linear fall in TCR beta diversity measured per million T cells.

Ten or more counts support this clonotype. Its specificity is unknown. For the second PCR, which ran for about 7 to 11 cycles, a sample-barcoded 5' primer and a J-beta primer mix were used. Each TCR beta cDNA got a 12-nucleotide random molecular identifier. TCRdb fed the 5' RACE reads into MiXCR, producing one record per CDR3 protein. Altogether around 1,700,000 distinct CDR3 sequences are present, 28% being singletons, with the ten largest covering 7.7%. The CDR3 spans 13 residues. Germline assignment: CDR1 SNHLY and CDR2 FYNNEI. V lost 6 bases and J lost 5, with 11 bases in between. Sequencing was carried out using blood. V usage is TRBV2 and J usage is TRBJ2-4, with D tentatively TRBD1 (5 bases). This TCR was sampled from a woman aged 25 to 39 in good health. The CDR3 DNA follows: TGTGCCAGCAGCCAGGGCGTCGAAAACATTCAGTACTTC. It specifies CASSQGVENIQYF. Together with reference TRBV2 and TRBJ2-4, the CDR3 gives the full variable domain: EPEVTQTPSHQVTQMGQEVILRCVPISNHLYFYWYRQILGQKVEFLVSFYNNEISEKSEIFDDQFSVERPDGSNFTLKIRSTKLEDSAMYFCASSQGVENIQYFGAGTRLSVL.